These 3 T cell receptor beta chains share one sample of origin, sequenced in a study of blood T cell repertoires in COVID-19. The repertoire was sequenced with immunoSEQ multiplex PCR; TCRdb's copy has only in-frame clones and lacks some. The top ten clones hold about 0.7% of a sample with approximately 470,000 clones, approximately 86% of them seen once. The sequenced sample consisted of PBMCs or T cells enriched from blood (not recorded which). The source of these receptors is a woman under 30 who had recovered from COVID-19.

The genes are TRBV3-1 (or the pseudogene TRBV3-2) and TRBJ2-7; 9 nucleotides agree with TRBD2. Germline trimming cut 4 bases from V and 2 bases from J; bases unmatched to any gene: 3. Germline V gene sequence: CDR1 LGHDT, CDR2 YNNKEL (reference sequence). This CDR3 spans 14 amino acids. The CDR3 protein is CASSPGGGAYEQYF. CDR3 sequence (DNA): TGTGCCAGCAGCCCAGGCGGGGGGGCCTACGAGCAGTACTTC.

The V and J genes are TRBV2 and TRBJ1-5; D is possibly TRBD1 (6 bases). V was clipped by 4 bases and J by 4 bases, with 8 bases between them. Germline V gene data show CDR1 as SNHLY and CDR2 as FYNNEI. This CDR3 region has 13 residues. The CDR3 DNA reads TGTGCCAGCAGTGGAGGGGGTAATCAGCCCCAGCATTTT. This translates into CASSGGGNQPQHF.

CDR3: CASSPGPGLAGTQYF. The CDR3 nucleotides read TGTGCCAGCAGCCCTGGCCCCGGACTAGCGGGGACCCAGTACTTC. This chain links TRBV7-3 with TRBJ2-5; 11 bases agree with TRBD2. V lost 5 bases, J lost 7 bases, and 9 bases stayed unmatched. In germline, CDR1 is SGHTA, CDR2 FQGTGA. CDR3 size: 15 residues.